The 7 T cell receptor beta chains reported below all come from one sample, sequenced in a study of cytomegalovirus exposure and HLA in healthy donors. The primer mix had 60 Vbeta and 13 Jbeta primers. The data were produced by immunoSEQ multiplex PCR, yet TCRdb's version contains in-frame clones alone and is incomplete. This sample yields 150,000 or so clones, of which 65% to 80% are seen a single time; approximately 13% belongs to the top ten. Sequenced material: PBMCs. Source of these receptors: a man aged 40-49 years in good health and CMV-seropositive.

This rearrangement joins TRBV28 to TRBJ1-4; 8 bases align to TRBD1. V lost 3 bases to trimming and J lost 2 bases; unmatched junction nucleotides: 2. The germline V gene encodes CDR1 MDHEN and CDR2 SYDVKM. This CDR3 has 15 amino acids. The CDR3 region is CASSLDRATNEKLFF. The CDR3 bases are TGTGCCAGCAGTTTGGACAGGGCGACTAATGAAAAACTGTTTTTT. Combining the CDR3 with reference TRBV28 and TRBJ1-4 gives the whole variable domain DVKVTQSSRYLVKRTGEKVFLECVQDMDHENMFWYRQDPGLGLRLIYFSYDVKMKEKGDIPEGYSVSREKKERFSLILESASTNQTSMYLCASSLDRATNEKLFFGSGTQLSVL.

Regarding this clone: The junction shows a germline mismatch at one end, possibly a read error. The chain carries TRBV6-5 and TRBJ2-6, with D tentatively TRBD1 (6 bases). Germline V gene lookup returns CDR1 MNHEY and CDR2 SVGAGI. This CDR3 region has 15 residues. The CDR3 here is CASTRGIAGANGLTF. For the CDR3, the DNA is TGTGCCAGCACCAGGGGTATTGCTGGGGCCAACGGCCTGACTTTC.

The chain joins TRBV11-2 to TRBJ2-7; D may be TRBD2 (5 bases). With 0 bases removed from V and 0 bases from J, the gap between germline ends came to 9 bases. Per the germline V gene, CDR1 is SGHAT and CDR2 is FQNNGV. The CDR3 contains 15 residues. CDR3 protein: CASSLEAANSYEQYF. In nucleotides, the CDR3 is TGTGCCAGCAGCTTAGAAGCGGCCAACTCCTACGAGCAGTACTTC.

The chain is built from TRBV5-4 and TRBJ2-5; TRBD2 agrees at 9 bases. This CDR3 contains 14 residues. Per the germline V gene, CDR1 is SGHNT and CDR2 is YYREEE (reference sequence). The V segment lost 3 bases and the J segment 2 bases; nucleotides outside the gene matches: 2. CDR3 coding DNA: TGTGCCAGCAGCTCGACTAGCGGACAAGAGACCCAGTACTTC. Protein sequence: CASSSTSGQETQYF.

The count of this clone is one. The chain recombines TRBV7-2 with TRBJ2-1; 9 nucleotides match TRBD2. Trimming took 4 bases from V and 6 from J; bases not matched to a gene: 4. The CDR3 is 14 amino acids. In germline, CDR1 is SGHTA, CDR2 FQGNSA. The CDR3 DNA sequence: TGTGCCAGCAGCTCGTATAGCGGGAGCAATGAGCAGTTCTTC. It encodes CASSSYSGSNEQFF.

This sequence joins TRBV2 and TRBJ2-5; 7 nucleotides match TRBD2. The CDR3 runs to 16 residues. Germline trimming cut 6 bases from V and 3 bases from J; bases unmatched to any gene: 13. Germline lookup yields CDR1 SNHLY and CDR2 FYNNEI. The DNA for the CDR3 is TGTGCCAGCAGGGGAGGGCCTGGGGTGGGTGAAGAGACCCAGTACTTC. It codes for CASRGGPGVGEETQYF.

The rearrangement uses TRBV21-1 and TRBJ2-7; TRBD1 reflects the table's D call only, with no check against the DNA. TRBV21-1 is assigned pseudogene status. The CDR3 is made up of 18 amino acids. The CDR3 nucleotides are TGTGCCAGCAGCAAAACCCCTTTTCGTACCGGACAGGGGGACGAGCAGTACTTC. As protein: CASSKTPFRTGQGDEQYF.